The next 11 T cell receptor beta chains were all read from a single sample in a study of early T cells in non-severe SARS-CoV-2 infection (dated by TCRdb to about 2021). Libraries were constructed by 5' RACE. The listed sequencing device is NextSeq 500. The raw public data were reprocessed by TCRdb itself: fastp quality trimming at Q25, MiXCR clonotype calling, in-frame beta chains only. Records with the same CDR3 protein are collapsed into one entry carrying the most frequent genes and DNA. The sample table shows 100,000 to 150,000 distinct CDR3 sequences, and about 16% are seen once. The ten largest clonotypes hold just over 20% of the sample. Sequencing used whole blood. The source is an adult who was a healthcare worker with PCR-confirmed SARS-CoV-2 infection or an uninfected control (not recorded which).

This clonotype was observed a handful of times. The chain has TRBV10-2 and TRBJ2-3, with D tentatively TRBD2 (6 bases). The length of the CDR3 is 15 residues. The V end lost 8 bases, the J end lost 2 bases, and 17 bases lay between the germline ends. Per the germline V gene, CDR1 is WSHSY and CDR2 is SAAADI. CDR3 DNA sequence: TGCGCCAGCGGGACTGCGGACCGATTCACAGATACGCAGTATTTT. Translating it yields CASGTADRFTDTQYF.

The chain employs TRBV5-5 and TRBJ1-1; TRBD1 is a possible D gene (5 bases). With 5 bases removed from V and 0 bases from J, the gap between germline ends came to 11 bases. From germline, CDR1 is SGHKS and CDR2 YYEKEE (reference sequence). The CDR3 is made up of 14 amino acids. The CDR3 DNA reads TGTGCCAGCAGGACAGAGATCATGAACACTGAAGCTTTCTTT. This gives the protein CASRTEIMNTEAFF.

This clonotype has a count of ten or more. This chain joins TRBV7-9 and TRBJ2-1, with unresolved D. This CDR3 comprises 12 residues. CDR1 is SEHNR and CDR2 is FQNEAQ in the germline V gene (reference sequence). V was shortened by 5 bases and J by 3 bases, with 5 bases between the two germline ends. The CDR3 is CASSPGYNEQFF. The DNA of the CDR3 is TGTGCCAGCAGCCCGGGCTACAATGAGCAGTTCTTC.

The table lists this clonotype with a few counts. This rearrangement joins TRBV29-1 to TRBJ1-2; 7 bases map to TRBD1. This CDR3 is 12 amino acids long. Unmatched junction bases numbered 6, after V lost 4 bases and J lost 7 bases. The germline CDR1 and CDR2 sequences are SQVTM and ANQGSEA. CDR3 DNA: TGCAGCGTTGGTGACAGGGCAAGTGGCTACACCTTC. Translation: CSVGDRASGYTF. The full variable domain, rest sourced from reference TRBV29-1 and TRBJ1-2, is SAVISQKPSRDICQRGTSLTIQCQVDSQVTMMFWYRQQPGQSLTLIATANQGSEATYESGFVIDKFPISRPNLTFSTLTVSNMSPEDSSIYLCSVGDRASGYTFGSGTRLTVV.

This clonotype has more than one count but fewer than ten. The chain uses TRBV9 and TRBJ2-5, with D possibly being TRBD1 (6 bases). Germline CDR1 SGDLS, CDR2 YYNGEE. CDR3 length: 16 amino acids. Trimming cost V 2 bases and J 2 bases, with 16 bases left between them. The CDR3 sequence: CASSVQGGQGQETQYF. CDR3 DNA sequence: TGTGCCAGCAGCGTCCAAGGCGGGCAGGGGCAAGAGACCCAGTACTTC.

Many counts were recorded for this clonotype. The chain recombines TRBV20-1 with TRBJ1-2; a possible D gene is TRBD1 (6 bases). From germline, CDR1 is DFQATT and CDR2 SNEGSKA (reference sequence). Trimming stripped 1 base from V and 0 bases from J, with 15 bases between. The CDR3 contains 16 residues. CDR3 sequence: CSARADRWGSNYGYTF. The CDR3 DNA reads as TGCAGTGCTAGAGCCGACAGGTGGGGATCTAACTATGGCTACACCTTC.

The chain couples TRBV4-2 to TRBJ2-5; D is possibly TRBD1 or TRBD2 (6 bases each). Germline CDR1 LGHNA, CDR2 YNFKEQ. The CDR3 is 16 residues long. The germline V and J ends were trimmed by 1 base and 4 bases, with 16 bases remaining between them. Here the CDR3 DNA reads TGTGCCAGCAGCCAAGTGGGGGGCGCGATAGGAGAGACCCAGTACTTC. It codes for CASSQVGGAIGETQYF.

The J gene is TRBJ2-1, the V gene TRBV20-1; D may be TRBD1 or TRBD2 (5 bases each). V lost 7 bases and J 4 bases, leaving 14 bases between the germline ends. The CDR3 contains 13 residues. Germline V lookup: CDR1 DFQATT, CDR2 SNEGSKA (reference sequence). The CDR3: CSGGSWLYNEQFF. The CDR3, as DNA: TGCAGTGGGGGGAGCTGGTTGTACAATGAGCAGTTCTTC.

The chain has TRBV5-4 and TRBJ2-3, with 14 nucleotides matching TRBD2. V was clipped by 4 bases and J by 0 bases; unmatched bases: 4. This CDR3 region has 17 residues. Germline-derived CDR1 and CDR2 are SGHNT and YYREEE (reference sequence). CDR3 DNA sequence: TGTGCCAGCAGCGAGGGACTAGCGGGAGCTAGCACAGATACGCAGTATTTT. Protein: CASSEGLAGASTDTQYF.

The chain links TRBV2 to TRBJ2-5; D is possibly TRBD2 (5 bases). The germline V gene encodes CDR1 SNHLY and CDR2 FYNNEI. V lost 10 bases, J lost 5 bases, and 14 bases lay in between. The CDR3 has 12 amino acids. The CDR3 DNA sequence: TGTGCCACCGCCCGTCGGAGGGAGACCCAGTACTTC. This translates into CATARRRETQYF.

This chain joins TRBV11-2 and TRBJ2-7; 7 nucleotides agree with TRBD2. Germline trimming cut 2 bases from V and 4 bases from J; bases unmatched to any gene: 17. Germline-derived CDR1 and CDR2 are SGHAT and FQNNGV. The CDR3 length is 18 residues. CDR3 sequence reads: CASSLRGTTSGHAYEQYF. The CDR3 DNA reads TGTGCCAGCAGCTTACGTGGGACTACCTCCGGGCACGCTTACGAGCAGTACTTC.